This T cell receptor beta chain was recorded in a study of T cells after yellow fever vaccination. General study points: Booster samples showed a return of most primary-vaccination clones (around 96% CD4, 80% to 90% CD8). Highly abundant clonotypes carried over from the bulk population could end up in FACS-sorted repertoires as contaminants. Weaker overall, the secondary response nonetheless peaked faster (day 5 versus 15).

There are a few counts of this clonotype. What it recognizes is unknown. Template switching by 5'RACE produced TCR cDNA, adding a universal primer site and UMIs. TCRdb recomputed calls from the 5' RACE reads with MiXCR, one row per CDR3 protein. The data hold about 550,000 distinct CDR3 sequences, with about a fifth observed a single time. CDR1 is SGHVS, CDR2 FQNEAQ, per germline. This CDR3 is built from 15 residues. The germline V and J ends were trimmed by 5 bases and 0 bases, with 11 bases remaining between them. The source of this sequence is a man aged 25-45 years who received the YFV17D yellow fever vaccine. The source was PBMCs, collected 15 days after the yellow fever booster vaccination. This chain joins TRBV7-8 and TRBJ2-1; no clear D gene. The CDR3 sequence: CASSRAEFSYNEQFF. The DNA of the CDR3 is TGTGCCAGCAGCCGCGCGGAGTTCTCCTACAATGAGCAGTTCTTC.